Only a few counts were recorded for the clone carrying this T cell receptor beta chain. TCRdb keeps only in-frame clones here, not all; method: immunoSEQ multiplex PCR. The sample lists 350,000 to 450,000 clones, 80% to 90% occurring once. Resolution of symptoms, clearance, or two negative PCRs was present in recovered Cohort 3 donors. The data derive from a study of blood T cell repertoires in COVID-19. Background on the study: In each case, the material was cDNA or gDNA derived from T cells, B-cell-depleted T cells, or PBMCs.

This CDR3 is built from 13 residues. V was pared by 7 bases and J by 4 bases, with 3 bases of the junction left unmatched. Germline lookup yields CDR1 MNHEY and CDR2 SVGAGI. V usage is TRBV6-5 and J usage is TRBJ2-2; 7 bases fit TRBD1. Sequencing input: PBMCs or T cells enriched from blood (not recorded which). This TCR came from a man aged 30 to 45 who had recovered from COVID-19. The CDR3 loop is CASIKGATGELFF. DNA of the CDR3: TGTGCCAGCATCAAGGGGGCCACCGGGGAGCTGTTTTTT.